These 13 T cell receptor beta chains originate from one sample sequenced in a study of shared clonotypes between healthy human individuals. TCRdb keeps only in-frame clones here, not all; method: immunoSEQ multiplex PCR. The table includes 2.3 million or so clones, 80% to 95% detected once. The sequencing sample was made of naive CD4+ T cells from PBMCs. Subset of the sample: CD45RA+ positively selected. The receptors here all came from a man aged 18 to 30 in good health. Some clones in this sample may be carry-over from other donors' samples.

The chain links TRBV15 to TRBJ2-1; D not resolved. This CDR3 spans 15 amino acids. Germline-derived CDR1 and CDR2 are LNHNV and YYDKDF (reference sequence). V dropped 0 bases and J dropped 13 bases, with 19 bases sitting between them. CDR3 DNA sequence: TGTGCCACCAGCAGAGATATAGTGGACCCAAGGGCCCAGTTCTTC. It specifies CATSRDIVDPRAQFF.

This clone was counted once. V is TRBV27 and J is TRBJ2-1, with 7 positions matching TRBD1. Germline loops: CDR1 MNHEY, CDR2 SMNVEV (reference sequence). J was trimmed by 9 bases and V by 10 bases; bases with no gene match: 12. The CDR3 has 13 residues. CDR3 DNA: TGTGCCACCTCGGGACAGCCCGTAAGTGAGCAGTTCTTC. Residues: CATSGQPVSEQFF.

This clone was recorded once. The genes are TRBV27 and TRBJ2-7, with 11 bases that match TRBD2. Unmatched junction bases numbered 9, after V lost 4 bases and J lost 4 bases. Germline V gene lookup returns CDR1 MNHEY and CDR2 SMNVEV (reference sequence). The CDR3 runs 16 residues. CDR3 coding DNA: TGTGCCAGCAGTTCCCCAGTAGCGGGAGGGGGGTACGAGCAGTACTTC. It yields the protein CASSSPVAGGGYEQYF.

The CDR3 protein is CATSSRGGKLFF. In DNA, the CDR3 is TGTGCCACCAGCAGCAGAGGGGGAAAACTGTTTTTT. J is TRBJ1-4 and V is TRBV15; D possibly corresponds to TRBD1 (6 bases). The CDR3 loop spans 12 amino acids. The germline V gene has CDR1 LNHNV and CDR2 YYDKDF (reference sequence). Between the trimmed V and J ends, which lost 3 bases and 10 bases, there was a span of 9 bases.

This clone was detected only once. The V gene is TRBV5-4, the J gene TRBJ1-2; D not resolved. V lost 5 bases and J 8 bases, leaving 10 bases between the germline ends. CDR1 SGHNT and CDR2 YYREEE come from the germline V gene (reference sequence). This CDR3 is built from 11 residues. In DNA, the CDR3 is TGTGCCAGCAGTAGTATTTGGGGCTACACCTTC. It translates to CASSSIWGYTF.

The chain joins TRBV5-4 to TRBJ1-4; D ambiguous. Germline V gene lookup returns CDR1 SGHNT and CDR2 YYREEE (reference sequence). Trimming shortened V by 4 bases and J by 4 bases, and 11 bases separated the two germline ends. The CDR3 is 14 amino acids. CDR3: CASSTAPSNEKLFF. The CDR3 nucleotides read TGTGCCAGCAGCACAGCCCCCAGTAATGAAAAACTGTTTTTT.

The chain couples TRBV7-2 to TRBJ1-2; 11 nucleotides align to TRBD1. V gave up 1 base and J gave up 3 bases; unmatched junction bases: 7. Looked up from germline, CDR1 is SGHTA and CDR2 is FQGNSA. The CDR3 is made up of 17 amino acids. CDR3: CASSLGTRTGGDYGYTF. The CDR3 DNA reads as TGTGCCAGCAGCTTAGGTACAAGGACAGGGGGCGACTATGGCTACACCTTC.

This chain links TRBV6-6 with TRBJ2-7, with 8 bases identical to TRBD1. Germline V gene data show CDR1 as MNHNY and CDR2 as SVGAGI (reference sequence). V gave up 6 bases and J gave up 2 bases; unmatched junction bases: 6. The CDR3 covers 14 residues. The CDR3 DNA follows: TGTGCCAGCAGCTTTCGACAGGGGACCTACGAGCAGTACTTC. Translating it yields CASSFRQGTYEQYF.

The chain is built from TRBV6-6 and TRBJ2-1, with 7 nucleotides matching TRBD1. Germline-derived CDR1 and CDR2 are MNHNY and SVGAGI (reference sequence). V was pared by 10 bases and J by 4 bases, with 10 bases of the junction left unmatched. The CDR3 totals 14 residues. The CDR3 loop reads CATRLAGGYNEQFF. The CDR3 DNA is TGTGCCACCCGCCTGGCAGGGGGATACAATGAGCAGTTCTTC.

The V gene is TRBV5-1, the J gene TRBJ2-5; D may be TRBD1 or TRBD2 (5 bases each). V was pared by 5 bases and J by 0 bases, with 11 bases between. The CDR3 is 14 residues long. CDR1 SGHRS and CDR2 YFSETQ come from the germline V gene. The CDR3 spells CASSRGAYQETQYF. CDR3 sequence (DNA): TGCGCCAGCAGTAGAGGGGCGTACCAAGAGACCCAGTACTTC.

V and J are TRBV19 and TRBJ1-5; 7 nucleotides line up with TRBD1. The V gene's germline CDR1 is LNHDA and CDR2 SQIVND (reference sequence). After removal of 4 bases from V and 2 bases from J, the junction contained 5 bases not matched to a gene. The CDR3 consists of 15 residues. The CDR3 DNA reads TGTGCCAGTAGTACGGACAGGCGGGGCAATCAGCCCCAGCATTTT. Protein: CASSTDRRGNQPQHF.

The chain is built from TRBV29-1 and TRBJ2-1; perhaps TRBD1 as D (6 bases). Looked up from germline, CDR1 is SQVTM and CDR2 is ANQGSEA. Trimming cost V 7 bases and J 3 bases, with 13 bases left between them. The CDR3 runs 13 residues. CDR3 in amino acids: CSGKGGIYNEQFF. The CDR3 DNA reads as TGCAGCGGCAAAGGGGGAATCTACAATGAGCAGTTCTTC.

This chain links TRBV7-9 with TRBJ1-1; D remains ambiguous. The germline V and J ends were trimmed by 2 bases and 1 base, with 8 bases remaining between them. Germline values: CDR1 SEHNR, CDR2 FQNEAQ (reference sequence). CDR3 length: 14 amino acids. The CDR3 region is CASSLFIGNTEAFF. The CDR3 DNA is TGTGCCAGCAGCTTATTTATCGGGAACACTGAAGCTTTCTTT.